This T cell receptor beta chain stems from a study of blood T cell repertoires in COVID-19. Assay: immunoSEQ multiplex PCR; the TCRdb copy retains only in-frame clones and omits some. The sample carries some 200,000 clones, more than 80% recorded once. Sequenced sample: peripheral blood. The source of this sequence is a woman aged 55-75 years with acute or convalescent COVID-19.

The CDR3 coding sequence is TGTGCCTGGAATGACCCTCAGGGGGGCTCTGGAAACACCATATATTTT. Protein sequence: CAWNDPQGGSGNTIYF. V is TRBV30 and J is TRBJ1-3; 7 bases agree with TRBD1. The CDR3 contains 16 residues. Germline V gene sequence: CDR1 GTSNPN, CDR2 SVGIG (reference sequence). After removal of 4 bases from V and 0 bases from J, the junction contained 9 bases not matched to a gene.